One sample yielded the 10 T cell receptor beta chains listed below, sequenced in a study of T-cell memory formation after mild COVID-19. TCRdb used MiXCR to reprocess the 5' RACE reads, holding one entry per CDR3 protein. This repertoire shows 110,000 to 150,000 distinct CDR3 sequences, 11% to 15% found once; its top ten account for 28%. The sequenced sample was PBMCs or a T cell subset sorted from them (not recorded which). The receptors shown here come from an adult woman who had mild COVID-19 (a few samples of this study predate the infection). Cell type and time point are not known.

The chain's CDR3 is CASSLTENYGYTF. DNA for the CDR3: TGTGCCAGCAGCTTAACAGAGAACTATGGCTACACCTTC. The rearrangement links TRBV12-3 or TRBV12-4 to TRBJ1-2; no firm D call. The ends were cut back, 6 bases at V and 2 bases at J, with 10 bases in the middle. The CDR3 length is 13 residues.

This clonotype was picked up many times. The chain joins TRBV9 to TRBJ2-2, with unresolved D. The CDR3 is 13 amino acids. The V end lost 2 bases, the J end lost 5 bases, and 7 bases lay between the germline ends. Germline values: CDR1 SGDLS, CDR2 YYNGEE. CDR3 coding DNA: TGTGCCAGCAGCGTGACTGGAACCGGGGAGCTGTTTTTT. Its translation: CASSVTGTGELFF. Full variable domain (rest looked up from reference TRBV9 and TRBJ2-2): DSGVTQTPKHLITATGQRVTLRCSPRSGDLSVYWYQQSLDQGLQFLIQYYNGEERAKGNILERFSAQQFPDLHSELNLSSLELGDSALYFCASSVTGTGELFFGEGSRLTVL.

CDR3 nucleotide sequence: TGTGCCAGCAGCGGGGACAGGACCTACGAGCAGTACTTC. Its protein is CASSGDRTYEQYF. This rearrangement joins TRBV9 to TRBJ2-7, with 8 bases fitting TRBD1. This CDR3 has 13 amino acids. Germline CDR1 is SGDLS and CDR2 is YYNGEE. Unmatched junction bases numbered 1, after V lost 3 bases and J lost 2 bases.

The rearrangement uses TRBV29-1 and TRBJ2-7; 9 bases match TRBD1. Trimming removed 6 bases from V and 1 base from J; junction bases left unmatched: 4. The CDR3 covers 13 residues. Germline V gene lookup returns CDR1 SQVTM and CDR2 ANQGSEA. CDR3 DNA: TGCAGCGTCCCGGGACAGGGATCCTACGAGCAGTACTTC. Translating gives CSVPGQGSYEQYF.

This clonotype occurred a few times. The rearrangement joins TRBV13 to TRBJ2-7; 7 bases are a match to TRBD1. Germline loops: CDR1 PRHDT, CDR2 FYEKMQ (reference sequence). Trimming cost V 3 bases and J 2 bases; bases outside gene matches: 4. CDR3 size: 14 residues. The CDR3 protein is CASSLGQSTYEQYF. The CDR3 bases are TGTGCCAGCAGCTTGGGACAGTCTACCTACGAGCAGTACTTC.

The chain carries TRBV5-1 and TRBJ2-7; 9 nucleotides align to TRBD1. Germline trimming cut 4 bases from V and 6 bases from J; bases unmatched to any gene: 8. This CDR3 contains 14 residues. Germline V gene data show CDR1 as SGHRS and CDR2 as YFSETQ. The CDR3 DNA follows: TGCGCCAGCAGCCCTGGGACAGGGACCATCGAGCAGTACTTC. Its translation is CASSPGTGTIEQYF.

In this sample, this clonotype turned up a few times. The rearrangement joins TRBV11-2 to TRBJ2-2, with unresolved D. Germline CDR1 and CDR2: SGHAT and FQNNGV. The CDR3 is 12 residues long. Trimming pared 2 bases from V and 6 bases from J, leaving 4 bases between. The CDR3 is CASSLWSGELFF. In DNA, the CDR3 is TGTGCCAGCAGCTTATGGTCCGGGGAGCTGTTTTTT.

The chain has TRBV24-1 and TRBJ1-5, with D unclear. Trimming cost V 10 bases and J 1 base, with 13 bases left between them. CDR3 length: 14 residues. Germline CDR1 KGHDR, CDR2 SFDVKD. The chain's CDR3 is CATSGRYSNQPQHF. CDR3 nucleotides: TGTGCCACATCCGGGCGGTACAGCAATCAGCCCCAGCATTTT.

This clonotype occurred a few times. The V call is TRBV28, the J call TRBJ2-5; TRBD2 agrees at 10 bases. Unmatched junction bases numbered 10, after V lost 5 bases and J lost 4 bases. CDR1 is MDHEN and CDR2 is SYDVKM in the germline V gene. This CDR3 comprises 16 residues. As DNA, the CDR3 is TGTGCCAGCAGTGGACTCAAAGCGGGGGGGCCAGAGACCCAGTACTTC. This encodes CASSGLKAGGPETQYF.

The DNA for the CDR3 is TGTGCCAGCAGTTTCTTAGCATGGCGGCGGTTCTTC. It is translated as CASSFLAWRRFF. The chain employs TRBV12-3 or TRBV12-4 and TRBJ2-1; D gene ambiguous. Trimming cost V 3 bases and J 15 bases, with 15 bases left between them. The CDR3 extends over 12 amino acids.